Presented here are 20 T cell receptor beta chains from one specimen sequenced in a study of metastatic and nonmetastatic thyroid tumors. Via MiXCR, TCRdb re-called the PCR reads. The table lists about 62,000 clones, more than 3.5% of them singletons, with approximately 20% in the top ten. The entire patient cohort was treatment-naive prior to thyroid surgery. Sequenced: blood. Receptors originate from a female donor with papillary thyroid cancer or a benign thyroid nodule (not recorded which). Some clones in this sample may be carry-over from other donors' samples.

The J gene is TRBJ2-3, the V gene TRBV5-8, with 9 bases fitting TRBD2. The CDR3 totals 17 residues. After removal of 4 bases from V and 2 bases from J, the junction contained 11 bases not matched to a gene. Germline CDR1 is SGHTS and CDR2 is YDEGEE. The CDR3 loop reads CASSAARLAGFTDTQYF. In DNA, the CDR3 is TGTGCCAGCAGCGCCGCCCGGCTAGCGGGGTTCACAGATACGCAGTATTTT.

This clone has at least ten counts. The V call is TRBV28, the J call TRBJ1-5; 8 bases line up with TRBD1. This CDR3 has 14 amino acids. Germline values: CDR1 MDHEN, CDR2 SYDVKM. With V trimmed by 2 bases and J by 7 bases, 4 bases remained unmatched. CDR3 in amino acids: CASSLTGGRQPQHF. As DNA, the CDR3 is TGTGCCAGCAGTTTAACAGGGGGAAGACAGCCCCAGCATTTT.

There are a few counts of this clone. This chain connects TRBV4-1 to TRBJ1-1; the D is unclear. Trimming removed 0 bases from V and 0 bases from J, with 11 bases in between. Germline V gene sequence: CDR1 MGHRA, CDR2 YSYEKL. This CDR3 is 16 amino acids long. CDR3 residues: CASSQDRYRMNTEAFF. DNA of the CDR3: TGCGCCAGCAGCCAAGATAGGTACAGAATGAACACTGAAGCTTTCTTT.

This clone has a count of ten or more. This chain uses TRBV5-5 with TRBJ1-5; D remains ambiguous. Trimming took off 4 bases at V and 3 bases at J, with 17 bases between the two ends. CDR3 size: 16 residues. In germline, CDR1 is SGHKS, CDR2 YYEKEE (reference sequence). CDR3 sequence (DNA): TGTGCCAGCAGCCCGGACTCGTGGCAAGCCAATCAGCCCCAGCATTTT. This translates into CASSPDSWQANQPQHF.

This clone was detected a few times. The chain is built from TRBV2 and TRBJ2-5; 7 bases align to TRBD1. Losses at the gene ends were 11 bases for V and 5 bases for J; bases not matched to a gene: 17. The CDR3 consists of 15 residues. Germline V gene sequence: CDR1 SNHLY, CDR2 FYNNEI. CDR3 in amino acids: CACSPGRGRDETQYF. In DNA, the CDR3 is TGTGCCTGCTCCCCTGGTAGGGGGCGCGATGAGACCCAGTACTTC.

The chain employs TRBV28 and TRBJ1-5; unclear D gene. The V end was cut by 1 base, the J end by 5 bases, with 15 bases between. Germline CDR1 and CDR2: MDHEN and SYDVKM. This CDR3 has 16 amino acids. Written as DNA, the CDR3 is TGTGCCAGCAGTTTATTCGGCTCACCCGGGGATCAGCCCCAGCATTTT. The encoded protein is CASSLFGSPGDQPQHF.

Many counts were recorded for this clone. The rearrangement joins TRBV5-1 to TRBJ2-5; 11 bases line up with TRBD2. The germline V gene has CDR1 SGHRS and CDR2 YFSETQ. V lost 4 bases, J lost 5 bases, and 22 bases stayed unmatched. This CDR3 is 20 amino acids long. The CDR3 DNA is TGCGCCAGCAGCCAGGGCCTTGGTAGCGGGAGGGCTGGGGCTCGGGAGACCCAGTACTTC. It yields the protein CASSQGLGSGRAGARETQYF.

Ten or more counts support this clone. The chain combines TRBV20-1 with TRBJ1-2, with a tentative D call TRBD1 (6 bases). V lost 3 bases and J 6 bases, leaving 20 bases between the germline ends. Looked up from germline, CDR1 is DFQATT and CDR2 is SNEGSKA (reference sequence). The CDR3 spans 15 residues. CDR3 nucleotides: TGCAGTGCTAGGCTAGGGGGGCGCTCCCCCGATGGCTACACCTTC. Translating gives CSARLGGRSPDGYTF.

This clone was seen a handful of times. The rearrangement joins TRBV6-2 or TRBV6-3 to TRBJ2-1; D is unclear. The V and J ends lost 4 bases and 5 bases respectively, with 12 bases between them. Germline CDR1 reads MNHEY; CDR2 reads SVGEGT. This CDR3 has 14 amino acids. CDR3: CASSLWGNNNEQFF. DNA of the CDR3: TGTGCCAGCAGTTTGTGGGGAAATAACAATGAGCAGTTCTTC.

This clone came up many times. The rearrangement links TRBV19 to TRBJ1-1, with no clear D. Germline values: CDR1 LNHDA, CDR2 SQIVND (reference sequence). Trimming shortened V by 5 bases and J by 2 bases, and 12 bases separated the two germline ends. The CDR3 has 14 residues. The CDR3 DNA sequence: TGTGCCAGTAGTCGACCGTGGGTCAACACTGAAGCTTTCTTT. Protein: CASSRPWVNTEAFF.

Concerning this clone: The CDR3 end shows no conserved phenylalanine or tryptophan, and so a read error is likely. V usage is TRBV28 and J usage is TRBJ1-2; D remains ambiguous. The germline CDR1 and CDR2 sequences are MDHEN and SYDVKM. The V end lost 6 bases, the J end lost 8 bases, and 16 bases lay between the germline ends. This CDR3 spans 13 amino acids. DNA for the CDR3: TGTGCCAGCAGCCTCAGGTACTCGGAAGGCTACACCTCC. Its protein product is CASSLRYSEGYTS.

Details on this clone: Just one base apart from a much larger clone, this may be a read error. V and J are TRBV10-2 and TRBJ2-5; 16 positions agree with TRBD2. The CDR3 contains 18 residues. Germline V gives CDR1 WSHSY, CDR2 SAAADI. CDR3 sequence: CASSPGLAGGFSWETKYF. CDR3 nucleotide sequence: TGCGCCAGCAGCCCGGGACTAGCGGGAGGGTTTAGTTGGGAGACCAAGTACTTC.

This clone has ten or more counts. Different DNA sequences within this sample yield the same CDR3. The chain joins TRBV10-3 to TRBJ2-3, with D possibly matching TRBD1 (5 bases). This CDR3 is 16 amino acids long. V lost 0 bases, J lost 2 bases, and 12 bases lay in between. Germline CDR1 and CDR2: ENHRY and SYGVKD. DNA of the CDR3: TGTGCCATCAGTGAGTCCCTATTGACAGTCACAGATACGCAGTATTTT. The encoded protein is CAISESLLTVTDTQYF.

This clone was observed many times. The chain couples TRBV19 to TRBJ1-1; perhaps TRBD1 as D (6 bases). Deletions cut 0 bases from V and 6 bases from J, with 17 bases between. This CDR3 region has 16 residues. The germline V gene encodes CDR1 LNHDA and CDR2 SQIVND (reference sequence). The DNA of the CDR3 is TGTGCCAGTAGTATAGATTGGGCCCAGGGGCAGGCTGAAGCTTTCTTT. This gives the protein CASSIDWAQGQAEAFF.

This clone has a handful of counts. The chain joins TRBV2 to TRBJ1-6; TRBD1 is a possible D gene (5 bases). The V gene's germline CDR1 is SNHLY and CDR2 FYNNEI. The CDR3 covers 15 residues. V lost 8 bases and J lost 7, with 18 bases in between. DNA of the CDR3: TGTGCCAGCTCGGAGATTACGGACATCAATTCACCCCTCCACTTT. This sequence encodes CASSEITDINSPLHF.

This clone was seen at least ten times. The chain uses TRBV7-9 and TRBJ2-7; no clear D gene. The length of the CDR3 is 12 residues. Looked up from germline, CDR1 is SEHNR and CDR2 is FQNEAQ (reference sequence). The ends were cut back, 5 bases at V and 5 bases at J, with 10 bases in the middle. The CDR3 DNA reads TGTGCCAGCAGCCCTAGGGATAACGAGCAGTACTTC. It is translated as CASSPRDNEQYF.

The sample holds many counts of this clone. This rearrangement joins TRBV19 to TRBJ2-4; 12 bases agree with TRBD1. Germline CDR1 and CDR2: LNHDA and SQIVND (reference sequence). The CDR3 has 17 residues. V lost 2 bases and J lost 0; bases outside the gene matches: 2. The CDR3: CASSIRDRGLAKNIQYF. The CDR3 DNA is TGTGCCAGTAGTATAAGGGACAGGGGGCTAGCCAAAAACATTCAGTACTTC.

This clone was seen repeatedly, ten times or more. This sequence may be a read error, since a much larger clone differs from it by one base. Other DNA sequences in the same sample also yield this CDR3. V usage is TRBV5-1 and J usage is TRBJ2-3; D possibly corresponds to TRBD1 (5 bases). Germline CDR1 reads SGHRS; CDR2 reads YFSETQ. V shed 2 bases and J shed 4 bases, with 11 bases lying between them. The CDR3 sequence is 14 residues long. The CDR3 is CASSLEPRADTQYF. CDR3 DNA sequence: TGCGCCAGCAGCTTAGAGCCCAGGGCAGATACGCAGTATTTT.

This clone was picked up many times. This chain uses TRBV12-3 or TRBV12-4 with TRBJ1-6; 7 bases fit TRBD1. V shed 3 bases and J 14 bases; nucleotides not matched to a gene: 7. The CDR3 loop spans 13 amino acids. CDR3 region: CASSFGTEATLHF. Written as DNA, the CDR3 is TGTGCCAGCAGTTTTGGGACAGAGGCAACCCTCCACTTT.

This clone was recorded many times. The chain combines TRBV13 with TRBJ1-2; 9 bases map to TRBD1. V lost 5 bases to trimming and J lost 8 bases; unmatched junction nucleotides: 3. Germline loops: CDR1 PRHDT, CDR2 FYEKMQ (reference sequence). CDR3 size: 12 residues. CDR3 sequence reads: CASSRDRGGYTF. The CDR3 nucleotides are TGTGCCAGCAGCCGAGACAGGGGGGGCTACACCTTC. Full variable domain (outside the CDR3, taken from reference TRBV13 and TRBJ1-2): AAGVIQSPRHLIKEKRETATLKCYPIPRHDTVYWYQQGPGQDPQFLISFYEKMQSDKGSIPDRFSAQQFSDYHSELNMSSLELGDSALYFCASSRDRGGYTFGSGTRLTVV.